Below are 15 T cell receptor beta chains sequenced from a single sample in a study of blood T cells in healthy people across ages. PCR was performed a second time for 7 to 11 cycles using a sample-barcoded 5' primer and a J-beta primer mix. TCRdb called the 5' RACE reads again in MiXCR, with one record for every CDR3 protein. This sample yields fewer than 2,000,000 distinct CDR3 sequences, of which about two fifths are seen a single time; about 21% belongs to the top ten. Material for sequencing was blood. All receptors derive from a human donor in good health.

This clonotype was counted at least ten times. The rearrangement links TRBV12-3 or TRBV12-4 to TRBJ2-7; D ambiguous. The CDR3 has 15 residues. The V end was cut by 6 bases, the J end by 2 bases, with 17 bases between. The CDR3 sequence is CASSPLYGSPYEQYF. CDR3 nucleotides: TGTGCCAGCAGCCCTCTTTACGGGTCCCCCTACGAGCAGTACTTC.

This clonotype occurred a few times. This chain uses TRBV18 with TRBJ2-7; 9 bases are shared with TRBD2. V lost 2 bases and J lost 8; bases outside the gene matches: 19. The CDR3 is made up of 18 amino acids. Germline assignment: CDR1 KGHSH and CDR2 LQKENI. DNA for the CDR3: TGTGCCAGCTCACCATTGGGTTCTAGCGGGACTCCGCAGAACCAGCAGTACTTC. Translation: CASSPLGSSGTPQNQQYF.

This clonotype has just a few counts. The genes are TRBV10-3 and TRBJ2-1; no clear D. V lost 0 bases and J 12 bases, leaving 9 bases between the germline ends. CDR3 size: 12 residues. The germline V gene encodes CDR1 ENHRY and CDR2 SYGVKD. In DNA, the CDR3 is TGTGCCATCAGTGAGTCCCGAATTGGGCAGTTCTTC. Its protein product is CAISESRIGQFF.

This chain uses TRBV7-2 with TRBJ1-1; 10 positions agree with TRBD1. The germline V gene encodes CDR1 SGHTA and CDR2 FQGNSA. Trimming at V came to 0 bases and at J to 6 bases, leaving 13 bases not matched to a gene. The CDR3 totals 18 residues. CDR3 sequence reads: CASSLAGQGFTSVAEAFF. CDR3 nucleotide sequence: TGTGCCAGCAGCTTAGCGGGACAGGGGTTCACCAGCGTGGCTGAAGCTTTCTTT.

The chain has TRBV3-1 and TRBJ1-1; 11 positions agree with TRBD1. CDR3 length: 16 residues. CDR1 LGHDT and CDR2 YNNKEL come from the germline V gene (reference sequence). V lost 4 bases to trimming and J lost 5 bases; unmatched junction nucleotides: 9. This chain's CDR3 is CASSLRRGQGGTEAFF. In nucleotides, the CDR3 is TGTGCCAGCAGCCTCCGCCGGGGACAGGGGGGTACTGAAGCTTTCTTT.

This clonotype has only a few counts. The chain joins TRBV18 to TRBJ2-1; 10 bases are a match to TRBD1. Losses at the gene ends were 4 bases for V and 9 bases for J; bases not matched to a gene: 6. This CDR3 contains 14 residues. The germline CDR1 and CDR2 sequences are KGHSH and LQKENI. This chain's CDR3 is CASSLGQGGSEQFF. In DNA form, the CDR3 reads TGTGCCAGCTCACTCGGACAGGGGGGATCTGAGCAGTTCTTC.

CDR3 amino acids: CASSLRATLRVEQYF. The CDR3 region has the DNA TGTGCCAGCAGTCTCCGGGCCACTCTAAGGGTCGAGCAGTACTTC. The chain is built from TRBV6-2 or TRBV6-3 and TRBJ2-7; D unclear. Germline V lookup: CDR1 MNHEY, CDR2 SVGEGT. The CDR3 has 15 amino acids. Trimming stripped 5 bases from V and 6 bases from J, with 20 bases between.

The genes are TRBV20-1 and TRBJ2-1; the match to TRBD2 covers 14 bases. The CDR3 has 15 residues. Unmatched junction bases numbered 4, after V lost 5 bases and J lost 4 bases. Germline CDR1 reads DFQATT; CDR2 reads SNEGSKA (reference sequence). The CDR3 DNA reads as TGCAGTGCTCCGACTAGCGGGAGGGATTACAATGAGCAGTTCTTC. This encodes CSAPTSGRDYNEQFF.

The chain recombines TRBV5-1 with TRBJ1-2, with a tentative D call TRBD1 (6 bases). The germline gives CDR1 SGHRS, CDR2 YFSETQ. The CDR3 has 13 amino acids. Between the trimmed V and J ends, which lost 4 bases and 4 bases, there was a span of 11 bases. CDR3 region: CASSGMDSYGYTF. CDR3 DNA sequence: TGCGCCAGCAGCGGGATGGACAGCTATGGCTACACCTTC. Full variable domain (remainder filled in from reference TRBV5-1 and TRBJ1-2): KAGVTQTPRYLIKTRGQQVTLSCSPISGHRSVSWYQQTPGQGLQFLFEYFSETQRNKGNFPGRFSGRQFSNSRSEMNVSTLELGDSALYLCASSGMDSYGYTFGSGTRLTVV.

This chain joins TRBV5-1 and TRBJ2-1, with 10 bases that match TRBD1. Trimming cost V 7 bases and J 9 bases; bases outside gene matches: 7. CDR1 is SGHRS and CDR2 is YFSETQ in the germline V gene. CDR3 length: 13 amino acids. The CDR3 here is CASEGQGVGEQFF. DNA of the CDR3: TGCGCCAGCGAAGGACAGGGGGTTGGTGAGCAGTTCTTC.

The V gene is TRBV5-6, the J gene TRBJ1-5; TRBD1 is a possible D gene (5 bases). Trimming removed 3 bases at V and 3 bases at J, with 16 bases between. CDR3 length: 16 amino acids. Germline loops: CDR1 SGHDT, CDR2 YYEEEE. The DNA of the CDR3 is TGTGCCAGCAGCTGGGCCGGGGGAAGCTACAATCAGCCCCAGCATTTT. This translates into CASSWAGGSYNQPQHF.

The chain couples TRBV7-8 to TRBJ2-5; TRBD2 aligns across 7 bases. Gene TRBJ2-7 matches the end of the DNA better, so the J call may be wrong. The CDR3 sequence is 15 residues long. The germline CDR1 and CDR2 sequences are SGHVS and FQNEAQ. The CDR3 DNA is TGTGCCAGCAGCTTAGTTCGGGGGGAAAGCTACGAGCAGTACTTC. Amino acids: CASSLVRGESYEQYF.

The chain joins TRBV7-2 to TRBJ2-7; 7 bases align to TRBD1. V gave up 3 bases and J gave up 2 bases; unmatched junction bases: 4. The CDR3 consists of 14 residues. CDR1 is SGHTA and CDR2 is FQGNSA in the germline V gene. CDR3 residues: CASSFYGTAYEQYV. CDR3 in DNA: TGTGCCAGCAGCTTTTACGGGACAGCCTACGAGCAGTACGTC.

This clonotype showed up just a few times. The V and J genes are TRBV20-1 and TRBJ1-1; D is unresolved. V lost 3 bases and J 7 bases, leaving 15 bases between the germline ends. This CDR3 is 13 amino acids long. Germline V CDR1 and CDR2: DFQATT, SNEGSKA (reference sequence). The CDR3 sequence: CSASPITGFEAFF. The CDR3 region has the DNA TGCAGTGCTAGTCCGATTACCGGTTTTGAAGCTTTCTTT.

This clonotype has a handful of counts. This chain links TRBV21-1 with TRBJ2-5; the table's D gene call, TRBD1, was not cross checked with the DNA. TRBV21-1 is given as a pseudogene. The CDR3 is 17 amino acids. CDR3 in DNA: TGTGCCAGCAGAACCCGGGAGACGGACAGGGACGGAGGAGAGCAGTACTTC. Translating gives CASRTRETDRDGGEQYF.